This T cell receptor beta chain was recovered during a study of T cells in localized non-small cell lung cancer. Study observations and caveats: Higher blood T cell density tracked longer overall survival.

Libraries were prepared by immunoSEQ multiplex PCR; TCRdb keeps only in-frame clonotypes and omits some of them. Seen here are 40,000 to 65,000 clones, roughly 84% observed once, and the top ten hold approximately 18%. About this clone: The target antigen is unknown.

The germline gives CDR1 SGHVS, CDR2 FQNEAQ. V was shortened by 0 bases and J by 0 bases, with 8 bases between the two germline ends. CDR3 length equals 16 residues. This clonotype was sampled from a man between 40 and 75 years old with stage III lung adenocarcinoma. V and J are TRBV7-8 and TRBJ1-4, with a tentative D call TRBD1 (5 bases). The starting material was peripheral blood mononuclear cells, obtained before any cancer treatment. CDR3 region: CASSLARAPTNEKLFF. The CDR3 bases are TGTGCCAGCAGCTTAGCCAGGGCCCCAACTAATGAAAAACTGTTTTTT.